This TCR beta chain was recorded in a study of OX40 agonist ivuxolimab in advanced cancers. The table came from immunoSEQ multiplex PCR; TCRdb's copy has only in-frame clones and leaves some out. The table includes some 19,000 clones, around nine tenths detected once. The sample consisted of CD4+ or CD8+ T cells sorted from blood, taken in a trial of the OX40 agonist ivuxolimab. The sequence came from an adult with an advanced solid tumor such as melanoma, head and neck, liver or kidney cancer.

The CDR3 is CASSEYAGQADTQYF. CDR3 bases: TGTGCCAGCAGTGAATATGCGGGACAGGCAGATACGCAGTATTTT. The chain has TRBV2 and TRBJ2-3; 8 positions agree with TRBD1. CDR3 length: 15 amino acids. Germline assignment: CDR1 SNHLY and CDR2 FYNNEI. V was pared by 2 bases and J by 4 bases, with 5 bases of the junction left unmatched.